This record looks at one TCR beta chain sequence and its context. The clone's antigen remains unknown. No base quality information exists; no much larger clone differs at one position. The entry originates in a study of blood T cell repertoires in COVID-19 (dated by TCRdb to 2020 to 2021). About the full investigation: The collaborator samples originated in the United States, Italy and Spain and spanned the acute and convalescent phases of COVID-19. The material from the prospective study consisted of cDNA or gDNA derived from T cells, B-cell-depleted T cells, or PBMCs. Deeply sampled blood TCRbeta repertoires from subjects exposed to, actively infected with, or recovered from COVID-19 were included in the dataset. The repertoires were released in a freely available public database intended as a resource for research on the immune response to SARS-CoV-2. The samples were drawn from the first 160 participants of the ongoing ImmuneRACE study and from 950 to 1,500 subjects provided by 6 global collaborators. The sample metadata nearly always contained a de-identified subject ID, COVID-19 status, age in years and sex. Where available, HLA class I and class II types were obtained from metadata supplied by the sample provider rather than from assay-based typing.

In the prospective study, participants were roughly 18 to 95 years old, resided in under 30 geographic areas of the United States, and were enrolled through a virtual design. To assign participants to cohorts, the prospective study relied on clinical history that participants themselves reported in a screening survey and a study questionnaire. ImmuneRACE Cohort 3 recovered participants were defined by two consecutive negative NP/OP PCR tests, healthcare professional clearance, or symptom resolution. In the prospective study, whole blood, serum and a nasopharyngeal or oropharyngeal swab were collected from each participant by mobile phlebotomists. Over an approximately 2-month period, participants in the prospective study had the option of providing additional blood draws and questionnaires. Prospective study blood samples were shipped either frozen or at room temperature before DNA extraction.

From V the trimming removes 6 bases and from J it removes 5 bases, while the gene matches leave 6 bases of the junction unaccounted for. The CDR3 sequence holds 13 residues, the cysteine and phenylalanine included. CDR3 DNA is the only sequence kept; it has 39 bases, read in frame from the first base. TCRbeta CDR3 regions were amplified from genomic DNA using the immunoSEQ Assay, a bias-controlled multiplex PCR. Per the authors' processing: Nucleated cell counts per sample were estimated from amplification of reference gene primers within the assay. To quantify the absolute abundance of each unique TCRbeta CDR3 rearrangement, sequence reads were collapsed and filtered. Productive Simpson clonality was computed per sample as the square root of Simpson's diversity index over productive rearrangements. TCRdb limited this immuneACCESS table to in-frame rearrangements with V and J called. A share of clones is missing; checked studies link under half to unresolved V genes, and the rest is unexplained. The DNA was the basis for D and trimming; V, J and clone size are from that table. A total of around 200,000 clones appear in this sample, roughly four fifths of them only once. The top ten hold about 9% of the sample.

What the work shows at the level of the full study, not this receptor alone: The quantity of clinical and demographic metadata differed by source and by participant and was supplied without curation.

Material for sequencing was PBMCs or T cells enriched from blood (not recorded which). This receptor was identified in a middle-aged man who had recovered from COVID-19. The rearrangement joined TRBV12-3 or TRBV12-4 to TRBJ2-5; 7 bases in the junction line up with TRBD1. CDR3 sequence: CASSPTGVETQYF. The DNA sequence is given as TGTGCCAGCAGCCCCACAGGGGTGGAGACCCAGTACTTC.